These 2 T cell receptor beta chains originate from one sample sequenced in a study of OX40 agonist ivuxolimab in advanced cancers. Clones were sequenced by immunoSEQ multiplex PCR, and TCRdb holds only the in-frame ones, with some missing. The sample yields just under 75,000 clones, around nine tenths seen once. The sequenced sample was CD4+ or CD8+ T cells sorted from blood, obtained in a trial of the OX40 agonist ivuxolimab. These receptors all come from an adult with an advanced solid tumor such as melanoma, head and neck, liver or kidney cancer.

The CDR3 loop reads CASSPRGQGGKNIQYF. CDR3 DNA sequence: TGTGCCAGCAGCCCGAGGGGGCAGGGCGGCAAAAACATTCAGTACTTC. The V and J genes are TRBV7-9 and TRBJ2-4; TRBD1 matches 7 bases. The CDR3 sequence is 16 residues long. Germline CDR1 SEHNR, CDR2 FQNEAQ (reference sequence). Unmatched junction bases numbered 10, after V lost 5 bases and J lost 3 bases.

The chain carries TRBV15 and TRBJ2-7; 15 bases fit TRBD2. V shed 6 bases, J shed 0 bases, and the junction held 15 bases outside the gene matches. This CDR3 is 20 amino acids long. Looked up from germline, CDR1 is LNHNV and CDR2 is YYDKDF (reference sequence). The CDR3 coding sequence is TGTGCCACCAGTCGGGGACTAGCGGGAGGAGAAAGACGCATCTCCTACGAGCAGTACTTC. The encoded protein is CATSRGLAGGERRISYEQYF. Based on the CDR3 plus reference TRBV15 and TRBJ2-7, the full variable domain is DAMVIQNPRYQVTQFGKPVTLSCSQTLNHNVMYWYQQKSSQAPKLLFHYYDKDFNNEADTPDNFQSRRPNTSFCFLDIRSPGLGDTAMYLCATSRGLAGGERRISYEQYFGPGTRLTVT.